This T cell receptor beta chain is drawn from a study of early T cells in non-severe SARS-CoV-2 infection. Overall study: Sequencing input comprised bulk RNA from unsorted whole blood; chain pairing was not available.

Each single cDNA molecule received a unique molecular identifier. TCRdb reanalysed the 5' RACE reads using MiXCR and keeps one entry per CDR3 protein. The sample lists 48,000 or so distinct CDR3 sequences, roughly 6.2% seen once, with around 7% in the top ten. This clonotype showed up many times. The receptor was isolated from an adult who was a healthcare worker with PCR-confirmed SARS-CoV-2 infection or an uninfected control (not recorded which). The material was whole blood, obtained at baseline.

CDR3 amino acids: CASRNGRTSGANVLTF. The CDR3 DNA reads TGTGCCAGTAGAAATGGACGAACCTCTGGGGCCAACGTCCTGACTTTC. The chain is built from TRBV19 and TRBJ2-6, with no clear D. V lost 6 bases to trimming and J lost 0 bases, with 12 bases between them. The CDR3 runs 16 residues. CDR1 is LNHDA, CDR2 SQIVND, per germline (reference sequence).